One sample yielded the 4 T cell receptor beta chains listed below, sequenced in a study of blood T cell repertoires in COVID-19. Measured with immunoSEQ multiplex PCR; TCRdb has only the in-frame clones, and not every one. The sample carries roughly 350,000 clones, more than 85% recorded once. The sequenced sample consisted of PBMCs or T cells enriched from blood (not recorded which). These receptors all stem from a woman in her twenties or thirties who had recovered from COVID-19.

This chain uses TRBV7-9 with TRBJ1-6; D remains unclear. Germline V gene data show CDR1 as SEHNR and CDR2 as FQNEAQ (reference sequence). The germline V and J ends were trimmed by 3 bases and 6 bases, with 12 bases remaining between them. This CDR3 comprises 15 residues. The CDR3 is CASSLAGYGNSPLHF. The CDR3 DNA reads TGTGCCAGCAGCTTGGCAGGTTATGGTAATTCACCCCTCCACTTT.

The chain couples TRBV19 to TRBJ2-3; D might be TRBD1 (5 bases). The CDR3 totals 13 residues. V gave up 5 bases and J gave up 5 bases, with 11 bases separating them. Germline CDR1 and CDR2: LNHDA and SQIVND (reference sequence). The CDR3 protein is CASSWQGRDTQYF. In nucleotides, the CDR3 is TGTGCCAGTAGTTGGCAGGGTCGAGATACGCAGTATTTT.

The chain is built from TRBV9 and TRBJ2-1; 7 bases match TRBD1. The CDR3 is made up of 16 amino acids. CDR1 SGDLS and CDR2 YYNGEE come from the germline V gene. Unmatched junction bases numbered 3, after V lost 0 bases and J lost 0 bases. The CDR3 coding sequence is TGTGCCAGCAGCGTAGGGCCAGGGGGCTCCTACAATGAGCAGTTCTTC. Translating gives CASSVGPGGSYNEQFF. Based on the CDR3 plus reference TRBV9 and TRBJ2-1, the full variable domain is DSGVTQTPKHLITATGQRVTLRCSPRSGDLSVYWYQQSLDQGLQFLIQYYNGEERAKGNILERFSAQQFPDLHSELNLSSLELGDSALYFCASSVGPGGSYNEQFFGPGTRLTVL.

To note about this clone: Different DNA sequences within this sample yield the same CDR3. The V call is TRBV18, the J call TRBJ1-2; TRBD1 matches at 9 bases. V was pared by 4 bases and J by 4 bases, with 4 bases of the junction left unmatched. Per the germline V gene, CDR1 is KGHSH and CDR2 is LQKENI. This CDR3 is built from 14 residues. The CDR3 DNA follows: TGTGCCAGCTCACGGGACAGGGACGGCTATGGCTACACCTTC. Translating it yields CASSRDRDGYGYTF.